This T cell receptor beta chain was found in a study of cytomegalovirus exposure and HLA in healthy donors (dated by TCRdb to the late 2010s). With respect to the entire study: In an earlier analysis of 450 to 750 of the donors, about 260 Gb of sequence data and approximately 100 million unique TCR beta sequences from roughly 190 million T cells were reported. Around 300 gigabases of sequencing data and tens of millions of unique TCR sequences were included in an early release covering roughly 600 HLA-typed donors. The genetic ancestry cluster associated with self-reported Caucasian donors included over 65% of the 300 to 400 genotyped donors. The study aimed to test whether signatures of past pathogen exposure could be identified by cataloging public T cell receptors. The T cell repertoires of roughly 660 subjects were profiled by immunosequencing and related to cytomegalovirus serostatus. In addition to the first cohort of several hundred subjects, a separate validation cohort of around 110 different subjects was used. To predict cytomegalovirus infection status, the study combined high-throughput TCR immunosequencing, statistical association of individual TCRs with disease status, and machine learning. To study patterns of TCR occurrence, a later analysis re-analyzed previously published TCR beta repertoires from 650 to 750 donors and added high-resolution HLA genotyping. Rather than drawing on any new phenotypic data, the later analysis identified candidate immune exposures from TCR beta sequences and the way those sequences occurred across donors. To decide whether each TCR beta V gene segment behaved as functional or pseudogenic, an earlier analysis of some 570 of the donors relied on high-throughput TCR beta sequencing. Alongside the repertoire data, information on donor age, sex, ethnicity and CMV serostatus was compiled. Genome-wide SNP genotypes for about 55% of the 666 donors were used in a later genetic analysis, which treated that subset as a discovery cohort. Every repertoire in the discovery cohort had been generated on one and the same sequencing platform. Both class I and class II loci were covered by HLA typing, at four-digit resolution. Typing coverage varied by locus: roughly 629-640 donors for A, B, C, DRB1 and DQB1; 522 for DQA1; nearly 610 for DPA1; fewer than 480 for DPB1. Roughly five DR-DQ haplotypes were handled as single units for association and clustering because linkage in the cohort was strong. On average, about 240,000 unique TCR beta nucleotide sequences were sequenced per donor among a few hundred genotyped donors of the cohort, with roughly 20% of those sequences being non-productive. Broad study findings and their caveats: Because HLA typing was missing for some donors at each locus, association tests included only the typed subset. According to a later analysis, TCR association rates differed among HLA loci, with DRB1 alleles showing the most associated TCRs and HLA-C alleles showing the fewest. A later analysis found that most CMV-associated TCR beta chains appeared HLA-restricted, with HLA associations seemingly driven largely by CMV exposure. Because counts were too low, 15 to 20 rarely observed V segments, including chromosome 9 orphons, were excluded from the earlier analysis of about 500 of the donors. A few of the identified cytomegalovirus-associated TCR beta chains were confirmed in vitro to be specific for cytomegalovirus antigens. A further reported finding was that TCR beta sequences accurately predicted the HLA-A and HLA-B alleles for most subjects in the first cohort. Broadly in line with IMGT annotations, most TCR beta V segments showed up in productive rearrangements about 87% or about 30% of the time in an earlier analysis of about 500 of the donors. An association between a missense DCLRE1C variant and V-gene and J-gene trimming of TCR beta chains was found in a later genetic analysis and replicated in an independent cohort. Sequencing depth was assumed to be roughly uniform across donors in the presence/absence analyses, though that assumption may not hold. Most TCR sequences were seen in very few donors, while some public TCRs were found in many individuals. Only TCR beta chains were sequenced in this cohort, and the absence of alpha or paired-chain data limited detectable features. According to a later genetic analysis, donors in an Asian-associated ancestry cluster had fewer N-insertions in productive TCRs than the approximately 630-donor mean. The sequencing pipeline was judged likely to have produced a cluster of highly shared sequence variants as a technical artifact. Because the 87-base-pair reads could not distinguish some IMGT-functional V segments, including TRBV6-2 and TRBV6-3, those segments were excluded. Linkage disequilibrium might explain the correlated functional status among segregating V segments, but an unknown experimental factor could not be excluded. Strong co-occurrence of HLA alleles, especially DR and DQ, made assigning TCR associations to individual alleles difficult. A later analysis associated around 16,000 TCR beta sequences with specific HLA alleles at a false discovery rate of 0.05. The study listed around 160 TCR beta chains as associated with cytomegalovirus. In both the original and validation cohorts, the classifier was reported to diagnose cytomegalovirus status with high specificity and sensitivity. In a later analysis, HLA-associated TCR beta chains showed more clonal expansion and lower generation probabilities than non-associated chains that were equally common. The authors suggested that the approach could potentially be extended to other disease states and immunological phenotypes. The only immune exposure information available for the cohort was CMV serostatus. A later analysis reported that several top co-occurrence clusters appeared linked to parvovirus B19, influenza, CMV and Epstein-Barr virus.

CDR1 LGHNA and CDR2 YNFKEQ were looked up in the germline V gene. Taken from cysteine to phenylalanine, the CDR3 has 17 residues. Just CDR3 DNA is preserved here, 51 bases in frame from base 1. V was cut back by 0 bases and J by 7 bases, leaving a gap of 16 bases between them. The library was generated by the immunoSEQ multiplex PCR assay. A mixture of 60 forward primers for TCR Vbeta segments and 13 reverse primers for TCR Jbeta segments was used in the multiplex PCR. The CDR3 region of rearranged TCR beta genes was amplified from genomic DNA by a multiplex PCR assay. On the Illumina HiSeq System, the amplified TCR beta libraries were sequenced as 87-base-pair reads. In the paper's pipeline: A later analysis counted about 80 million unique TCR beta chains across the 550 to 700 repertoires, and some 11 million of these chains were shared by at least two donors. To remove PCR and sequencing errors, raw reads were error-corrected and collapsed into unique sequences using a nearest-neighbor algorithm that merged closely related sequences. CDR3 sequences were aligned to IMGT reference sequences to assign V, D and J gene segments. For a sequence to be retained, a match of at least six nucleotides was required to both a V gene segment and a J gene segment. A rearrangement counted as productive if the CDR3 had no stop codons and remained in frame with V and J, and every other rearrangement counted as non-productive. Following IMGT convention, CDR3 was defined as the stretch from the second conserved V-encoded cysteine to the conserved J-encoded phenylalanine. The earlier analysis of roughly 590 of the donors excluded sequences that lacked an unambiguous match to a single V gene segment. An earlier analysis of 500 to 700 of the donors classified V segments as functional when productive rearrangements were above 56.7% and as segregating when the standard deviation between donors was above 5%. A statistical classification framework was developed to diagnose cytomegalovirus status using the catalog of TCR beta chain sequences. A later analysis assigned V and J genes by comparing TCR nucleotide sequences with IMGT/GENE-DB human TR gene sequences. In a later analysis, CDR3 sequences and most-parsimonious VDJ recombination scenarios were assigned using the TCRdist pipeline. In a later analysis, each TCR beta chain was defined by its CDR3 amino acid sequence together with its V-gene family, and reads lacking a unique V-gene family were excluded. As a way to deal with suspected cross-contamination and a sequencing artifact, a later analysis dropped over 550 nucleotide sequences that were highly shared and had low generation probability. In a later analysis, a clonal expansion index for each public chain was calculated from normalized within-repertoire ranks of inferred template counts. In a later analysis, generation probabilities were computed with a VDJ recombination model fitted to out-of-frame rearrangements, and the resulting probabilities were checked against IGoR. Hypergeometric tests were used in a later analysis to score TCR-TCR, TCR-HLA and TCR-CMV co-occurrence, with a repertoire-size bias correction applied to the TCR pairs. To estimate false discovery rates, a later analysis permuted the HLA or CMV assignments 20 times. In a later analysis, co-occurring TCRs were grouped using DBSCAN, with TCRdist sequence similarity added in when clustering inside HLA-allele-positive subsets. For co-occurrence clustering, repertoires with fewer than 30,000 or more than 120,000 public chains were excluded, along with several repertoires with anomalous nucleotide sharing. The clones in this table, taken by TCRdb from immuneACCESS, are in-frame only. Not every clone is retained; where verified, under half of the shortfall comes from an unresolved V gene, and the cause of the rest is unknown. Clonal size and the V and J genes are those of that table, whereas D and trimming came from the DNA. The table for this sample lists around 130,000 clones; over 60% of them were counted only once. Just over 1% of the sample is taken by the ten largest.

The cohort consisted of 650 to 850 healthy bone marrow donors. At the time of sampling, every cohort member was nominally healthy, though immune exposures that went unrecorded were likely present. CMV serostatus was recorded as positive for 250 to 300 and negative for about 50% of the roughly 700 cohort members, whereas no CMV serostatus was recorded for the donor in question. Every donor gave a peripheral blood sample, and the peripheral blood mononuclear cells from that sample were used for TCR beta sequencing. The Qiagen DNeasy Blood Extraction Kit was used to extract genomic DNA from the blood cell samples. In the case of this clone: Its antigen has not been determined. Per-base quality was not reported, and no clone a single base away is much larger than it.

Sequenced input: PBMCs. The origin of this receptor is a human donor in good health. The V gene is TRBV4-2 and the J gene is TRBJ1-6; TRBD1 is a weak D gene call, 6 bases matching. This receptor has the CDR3 CASSQDQTGSSNSPLHF. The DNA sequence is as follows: TGTGCCAGCAGCCAAGATCAAACAGGGAGTAGCAATTCACCCCTCCACTTT.